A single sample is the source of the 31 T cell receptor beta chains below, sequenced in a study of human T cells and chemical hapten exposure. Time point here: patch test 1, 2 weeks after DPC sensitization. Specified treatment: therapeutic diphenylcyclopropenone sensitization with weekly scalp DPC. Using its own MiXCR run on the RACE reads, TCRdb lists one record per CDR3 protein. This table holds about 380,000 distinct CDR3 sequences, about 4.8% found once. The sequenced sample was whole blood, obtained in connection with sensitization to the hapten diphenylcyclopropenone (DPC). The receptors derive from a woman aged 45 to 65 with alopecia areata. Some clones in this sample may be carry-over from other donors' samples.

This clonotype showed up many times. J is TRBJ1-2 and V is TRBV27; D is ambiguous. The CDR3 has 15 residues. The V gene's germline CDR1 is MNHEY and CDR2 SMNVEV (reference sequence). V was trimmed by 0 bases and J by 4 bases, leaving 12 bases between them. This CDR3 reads CASSLSMAASYGYTF. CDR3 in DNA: TGTGCCAGCAGTTTATCGATGGCAGCTTCCTATGGCTACACCTTC.

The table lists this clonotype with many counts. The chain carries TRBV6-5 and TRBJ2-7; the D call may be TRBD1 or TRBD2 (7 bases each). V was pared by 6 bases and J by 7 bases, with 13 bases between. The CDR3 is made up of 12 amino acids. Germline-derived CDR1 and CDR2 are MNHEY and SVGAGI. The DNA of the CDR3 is TGTGCCAGCAGGAGACAGGGAGGGGAGCAGTACTTC. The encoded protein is CASRRQGGEQYF.

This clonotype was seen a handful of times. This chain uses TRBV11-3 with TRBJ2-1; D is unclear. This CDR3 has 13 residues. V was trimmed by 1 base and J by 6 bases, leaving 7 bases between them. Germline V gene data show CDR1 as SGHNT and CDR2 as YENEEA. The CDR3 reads CASSLGYSNEQFF. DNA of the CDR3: TGTGCCAGCAGCTTAGGATATAGCAATGAGCAGTTCTTC.

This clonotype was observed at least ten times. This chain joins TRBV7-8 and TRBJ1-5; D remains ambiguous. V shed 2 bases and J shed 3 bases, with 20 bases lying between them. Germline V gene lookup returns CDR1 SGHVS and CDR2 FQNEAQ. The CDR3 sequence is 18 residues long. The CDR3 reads CASSLRELLSQVNQPQHF. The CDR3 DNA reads TGTGCCAGCAGCTTAAGGGAGCTCCTTTCCCAGGTCAATCAGCCCCAGCATTTT.

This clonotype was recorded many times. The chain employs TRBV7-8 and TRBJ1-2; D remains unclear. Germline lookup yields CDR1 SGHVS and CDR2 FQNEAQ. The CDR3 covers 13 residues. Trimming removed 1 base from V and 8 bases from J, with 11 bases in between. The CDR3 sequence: CASSLGLSEGYTF. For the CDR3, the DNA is TGTGCCAGCAGCTTAGGATTAAGTGAAGGCTACACCTTC.

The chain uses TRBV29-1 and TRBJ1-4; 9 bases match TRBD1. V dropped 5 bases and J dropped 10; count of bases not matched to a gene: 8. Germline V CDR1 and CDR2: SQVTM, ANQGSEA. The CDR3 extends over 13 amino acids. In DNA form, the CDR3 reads TGCAGCGTTTACAGGGGGCTCGGCGGAAAACTGTTTTTT. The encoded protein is CSVYRGLGGKLFF.

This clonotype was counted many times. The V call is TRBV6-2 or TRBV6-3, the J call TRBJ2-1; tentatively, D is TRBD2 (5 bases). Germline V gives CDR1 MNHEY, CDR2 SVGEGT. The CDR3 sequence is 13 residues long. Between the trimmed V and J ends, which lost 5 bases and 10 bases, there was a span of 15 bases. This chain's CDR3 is CASSTSPYGEQFF. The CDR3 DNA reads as TGTGCCAGCAGTACTAGTCCCTATGGGGAGCAGTTCTTC.

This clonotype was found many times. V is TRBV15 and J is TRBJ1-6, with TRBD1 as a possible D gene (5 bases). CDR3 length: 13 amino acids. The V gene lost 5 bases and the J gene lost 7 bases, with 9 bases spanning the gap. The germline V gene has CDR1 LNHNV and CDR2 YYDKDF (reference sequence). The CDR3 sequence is CATSPRGNSPLHF. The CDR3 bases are TGTGCCACCAGCCCCCGGGGGAATTCACCCCTCCACTTT.

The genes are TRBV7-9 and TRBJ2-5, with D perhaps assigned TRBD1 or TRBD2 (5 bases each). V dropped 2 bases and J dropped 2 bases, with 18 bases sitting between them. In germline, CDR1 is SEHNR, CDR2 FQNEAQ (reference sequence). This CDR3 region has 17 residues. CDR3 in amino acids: CASSLYGPGLRQETQYF. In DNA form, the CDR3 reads TGTGCCAGCAGCTTATACGGGCCGGGGCTACGACAAGAGACCCAGTACTTC.

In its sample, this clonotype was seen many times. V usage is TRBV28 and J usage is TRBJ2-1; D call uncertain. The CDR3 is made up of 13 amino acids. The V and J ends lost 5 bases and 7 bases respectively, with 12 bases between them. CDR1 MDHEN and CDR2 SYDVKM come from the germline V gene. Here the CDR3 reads CASSPPHHNEQFF. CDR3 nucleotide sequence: TGTGCCAGCAGTCCCCCTCATCATAATGAGCAGTTCTTC.

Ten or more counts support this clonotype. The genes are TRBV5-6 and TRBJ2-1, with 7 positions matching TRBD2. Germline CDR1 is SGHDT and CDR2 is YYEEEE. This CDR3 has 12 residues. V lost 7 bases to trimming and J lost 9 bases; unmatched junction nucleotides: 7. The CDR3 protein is CASSGGPGEQFF. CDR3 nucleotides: TGTGCCAGCTCGGGGGGACCCGGTGAGCAGTTCTTC.

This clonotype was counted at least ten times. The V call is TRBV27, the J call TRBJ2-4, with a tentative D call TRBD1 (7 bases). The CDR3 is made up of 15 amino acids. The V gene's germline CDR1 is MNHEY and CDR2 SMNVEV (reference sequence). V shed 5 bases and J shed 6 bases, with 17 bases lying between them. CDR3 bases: TGTGCCAGCAGTATTCAGGCGCAGGGGGGAAACATTCAGTACTTC. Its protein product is CASSIQAQGGNIQYF.

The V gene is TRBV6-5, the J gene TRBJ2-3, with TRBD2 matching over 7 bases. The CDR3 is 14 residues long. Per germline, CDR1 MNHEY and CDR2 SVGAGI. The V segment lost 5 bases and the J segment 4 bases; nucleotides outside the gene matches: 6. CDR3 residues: CASSEGLRPDTQYF. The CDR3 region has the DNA TGTGCCAGCAGTGAGGGACTACGGCCAGATACGCAGTATTTT.

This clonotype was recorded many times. CDR3 residues: CASSFMGADQPQHF. The CDR3, as DNA: TGTGCCAGCAGCTTCATGGGAGCCGATCAGCCCCAGCATTTT. The genes are TRBV6-6 and TRBJ1-5; D is unclear. Germline V gene lookup returns CDR1 MNHNY and CDR2 SVGAGI (reference sequence). CDR3 length: 14 residues. V lost 6 bases and J lost 5, with 14 bases in between.

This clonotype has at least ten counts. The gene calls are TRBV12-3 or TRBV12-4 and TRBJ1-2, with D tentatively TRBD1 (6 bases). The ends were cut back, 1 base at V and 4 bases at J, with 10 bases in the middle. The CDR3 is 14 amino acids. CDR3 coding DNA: TGTGCCAGCAGTTTAGGGGGGCGCGGCTATGGCTACACCTTC. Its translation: CASSLGGRGYGYTF.

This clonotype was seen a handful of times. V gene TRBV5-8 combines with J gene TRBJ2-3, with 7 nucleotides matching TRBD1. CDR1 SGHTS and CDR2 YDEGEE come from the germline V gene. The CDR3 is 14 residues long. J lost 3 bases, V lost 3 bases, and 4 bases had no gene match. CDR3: CASSSGQNTDTQYF. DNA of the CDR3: TGTGCCAGCAGCTCGGGACAGAATACAGATACGCAGTATTTT.

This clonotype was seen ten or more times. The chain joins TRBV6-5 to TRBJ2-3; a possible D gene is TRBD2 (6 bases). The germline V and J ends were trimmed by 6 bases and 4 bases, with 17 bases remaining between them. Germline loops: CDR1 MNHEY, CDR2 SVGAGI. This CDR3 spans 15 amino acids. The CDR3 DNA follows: TGTGCCAGCAGCCTAGGACCGAGCGGGTCAGATACGCAGTATTTT. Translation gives CASSLGPSGSDTQYF.

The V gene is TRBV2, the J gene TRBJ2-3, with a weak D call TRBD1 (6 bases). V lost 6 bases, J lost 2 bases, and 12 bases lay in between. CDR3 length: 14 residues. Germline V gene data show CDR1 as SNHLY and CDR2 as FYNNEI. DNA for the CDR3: TGTGCCAGCAGGTCGACAGGCCACACAGATACGCAGTATTTT. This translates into CASRSTGHTDTQYF.

CDR3 sequence: CASSQGAFYGYTF. The CDR3 nucleotides are TGTGCCAGCAGCCAGGGTGCTTTCTATGGCTACACCTTC. This rearrangement joins TRBV3-1 to TRBJ1-2; D not resolved. CDR3 length: 13 amino acids. The V end was cut by 3 bases, the J end by 4 bases, with 9 bases between. CDR1 and CDR2 (germline): LGHDT, YNNKEL (reference sequence).

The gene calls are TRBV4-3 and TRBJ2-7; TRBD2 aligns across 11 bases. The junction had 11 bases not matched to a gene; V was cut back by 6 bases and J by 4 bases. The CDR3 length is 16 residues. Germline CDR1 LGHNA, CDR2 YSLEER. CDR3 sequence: CASSQFHGTSGYEQYF. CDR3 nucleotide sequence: TGCGCCAGCAGTCAGTTTCACGGGACTAGCGGATACGAGCAGTACTTC.

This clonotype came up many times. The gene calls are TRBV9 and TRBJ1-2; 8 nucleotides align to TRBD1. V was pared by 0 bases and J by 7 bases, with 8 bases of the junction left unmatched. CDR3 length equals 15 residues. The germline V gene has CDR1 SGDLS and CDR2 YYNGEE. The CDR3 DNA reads TGTGCCAGCAGCGTAGATGACAGGGGTAGATTTGGCTACACCTTC. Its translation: CASSVDDRGRFGYTF. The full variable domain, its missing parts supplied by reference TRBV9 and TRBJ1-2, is DSGVTQTPKHLITATGQRVTLRCSPRSGDLSVYWYQQSLDQGLQFLIQYYNGEERAKGNILERFSAQQFPDLHSELNLSSLELGDSALYFCASSVDDRGRFGYTFGSGTRLTVV.

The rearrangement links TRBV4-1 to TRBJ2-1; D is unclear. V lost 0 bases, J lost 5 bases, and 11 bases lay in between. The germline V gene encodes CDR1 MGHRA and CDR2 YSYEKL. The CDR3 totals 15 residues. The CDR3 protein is CASSQEGRRNNEQFF. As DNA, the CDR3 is TGCGCCAGCAGCCAAGAAGGCAGGAGAAACAATGAGCAGTTCTTC.

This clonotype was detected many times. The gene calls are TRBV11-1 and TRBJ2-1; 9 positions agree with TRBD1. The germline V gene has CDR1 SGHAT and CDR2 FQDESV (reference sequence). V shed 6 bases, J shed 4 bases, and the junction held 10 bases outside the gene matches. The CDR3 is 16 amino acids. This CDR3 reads CASSYESGQGYNEQFF. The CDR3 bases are TGTGCCAGCAGTTACGAGTCGGGACAGGGTTACAATGAGCAGTTCTTC.

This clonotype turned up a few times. The CDR3 is CAWSQQGYTF. CDR3 nucleotides: TGTGCCTGGAGTCAACAGGGTTACACCTTC. This chain uses TRBV30 with TRBJ1-2; perhaps TRBD1 as D (6 bases). The germline CDR1 and CDR2 sequences are GTSNPN and SVGIG (reference sequence). The CDR3 has 10 residues. V gave up 2 bases and J gave up 11 bases, with 9 bases separating them.

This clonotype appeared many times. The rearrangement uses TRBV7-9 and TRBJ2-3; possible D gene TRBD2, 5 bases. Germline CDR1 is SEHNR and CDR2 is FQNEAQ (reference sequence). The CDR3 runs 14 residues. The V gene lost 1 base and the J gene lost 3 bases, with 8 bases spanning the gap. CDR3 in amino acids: CASSLGGITDTQYF. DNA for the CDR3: TGTGCCAGCAGCTTAGGAGGGATTACAGATACGCAGTATTTT.

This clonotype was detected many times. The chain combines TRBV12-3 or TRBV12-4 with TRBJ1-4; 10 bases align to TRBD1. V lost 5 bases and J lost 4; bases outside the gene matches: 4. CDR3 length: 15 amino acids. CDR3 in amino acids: CASSPGQGVNEKLFF. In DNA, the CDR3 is TGTGCCAGCAGTCCCGGACAGGGGGTTAATGAAAAACTGTTTTTT.

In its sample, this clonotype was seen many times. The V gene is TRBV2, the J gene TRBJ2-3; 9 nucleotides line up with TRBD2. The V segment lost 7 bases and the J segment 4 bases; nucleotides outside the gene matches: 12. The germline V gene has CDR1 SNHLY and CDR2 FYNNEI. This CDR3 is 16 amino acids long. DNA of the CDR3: TGTGCCAGCACGGGGGCTGCAGCGGGGGGTGCAGATACGCAGTATTTT. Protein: CASTGAAAGGADTQYF.

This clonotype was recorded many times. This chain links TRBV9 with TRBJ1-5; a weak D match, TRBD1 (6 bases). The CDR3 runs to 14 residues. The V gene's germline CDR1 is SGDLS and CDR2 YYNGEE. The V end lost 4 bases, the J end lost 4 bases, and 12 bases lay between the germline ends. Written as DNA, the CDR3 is TGTGCCAGCAGCCACGGGGACACTAATCAGCCCCAGCATTTT. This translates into CASSHGDTNQPQHF.

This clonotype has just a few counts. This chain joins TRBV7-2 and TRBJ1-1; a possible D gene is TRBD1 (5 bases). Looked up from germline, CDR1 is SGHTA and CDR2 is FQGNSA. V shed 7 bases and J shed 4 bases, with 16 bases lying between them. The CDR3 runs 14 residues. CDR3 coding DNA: TGTGCCAGCATCTTGGCAGGGAGGGGCACTGAAGCTTTCTTT. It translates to CASILAGRGTEAFF. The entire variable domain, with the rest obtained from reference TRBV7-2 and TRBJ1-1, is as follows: GAGVSQSPSNKVTEKGKDVELRCDPISGHTALYWYRQSLGQGLEFLIYFQGNSAPDKSGLPSDRFSAERTGGSVSTLTIQRTQQEDSAVYLCASILAGRGTEAFFGQGTRLTVV.

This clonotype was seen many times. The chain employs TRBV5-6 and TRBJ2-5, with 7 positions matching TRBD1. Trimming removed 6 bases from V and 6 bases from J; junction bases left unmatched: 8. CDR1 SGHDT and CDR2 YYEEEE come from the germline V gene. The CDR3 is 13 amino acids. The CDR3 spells CASTQTGRKTQYF. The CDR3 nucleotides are TGTGCCAGCACCCAGACAGGGAGAAAGACCCAGTACTTC.

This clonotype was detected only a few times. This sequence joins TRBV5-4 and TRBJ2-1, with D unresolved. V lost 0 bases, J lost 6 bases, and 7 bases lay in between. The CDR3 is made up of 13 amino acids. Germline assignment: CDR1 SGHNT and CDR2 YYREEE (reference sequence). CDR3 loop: CASSLAIGNEQFF. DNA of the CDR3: TGTGCCAGCAGCTTGGCCATTGGCAATGAGCAGTTCTTC.